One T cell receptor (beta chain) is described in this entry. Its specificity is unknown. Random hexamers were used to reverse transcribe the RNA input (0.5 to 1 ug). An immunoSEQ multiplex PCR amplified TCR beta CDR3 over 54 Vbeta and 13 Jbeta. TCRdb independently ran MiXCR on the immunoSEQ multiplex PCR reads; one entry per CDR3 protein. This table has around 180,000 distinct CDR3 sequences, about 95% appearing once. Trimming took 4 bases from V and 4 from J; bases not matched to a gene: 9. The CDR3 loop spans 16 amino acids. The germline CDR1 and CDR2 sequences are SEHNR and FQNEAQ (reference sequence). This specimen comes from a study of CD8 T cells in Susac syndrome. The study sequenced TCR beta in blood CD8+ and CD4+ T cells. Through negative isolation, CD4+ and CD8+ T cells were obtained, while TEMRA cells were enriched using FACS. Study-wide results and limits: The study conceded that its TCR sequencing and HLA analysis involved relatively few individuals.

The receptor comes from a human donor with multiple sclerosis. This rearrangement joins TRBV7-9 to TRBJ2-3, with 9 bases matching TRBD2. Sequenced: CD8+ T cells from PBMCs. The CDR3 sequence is CASSWTSAQPADTQYF. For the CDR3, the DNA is TGTGCCAGCAGCTGGACTAGCGCCCAACCGGCAGATACGCAGTATTTT.